This TCR beta chain was captured by sequencing in a study of cytomegalovirus exposure and HLA in healthy donors (dated by TCRdb to 2016 to 2017). For context, the study as a whole: An earlier analysis of some 550 of the donors reported 250 to 300 Gb of sequence data and 117 million unique TCR beta sequences from about 180 million T cells. An early release covering some 640 HLA-typed donors comprised about 300 gigabases of sequencing data and 65 million to 100 million unique TCR sequences. Among the roughly 380 genotyped donors, 81% belonged to the genetic ancestry cluster associated with self-reported Caucasian donors. The study aimed to test whether cataloging public T cell receptors could reveal signatures of past pathogen exposure. Using immunosequencing, the study profiled T cell repertoires from roughly 650 subjects and related those repertoires to cytomegalovirus serostatus. Along with the roughly 700-subject first cohort, a separate validation cohort of over 90 different subjects was used. The study combined high-throughput TCR immunosequencing, statistical association of individual TCRs with disease status, and machine learning to predict cytomegalovirus infection status. A later analysis re-examined previously published TCR beta repertoires from around 670 donors and added high-resolution HLA genotyping to investigate patterns of TCR occurrence. The later analysis used no new phenotypic data to find candidate immune exposures, relying instead on TCR beta sequences and their occurrence across donors. An earlier analysis of 587 of the donors used high-throughput TCR beta sequencing to judge whether each TCR beta V gene segment behaved as functional or pseudogenic. Donor age, sex, ethnicity and CMV serostatus were compiled together with the repertoire data. A later genetic analysis used genome-wide SNP genotypes for about 60% of the 666 donors, treating that subset as a discovery cohort. Every discovery cohort repertoire had been produced on one sequencing platform. HLA typing covered class I and class II loci at four-digit resolution. The number of donors typed differed by locus, with 629-630 for A, B, C, DRB1 and DQB1, 522 for DQA1, over 600 for DPA1, and around 460 for DPB1. About five DR-DQ haplotypes were handled as single units for association and clustering, since linkage in the cohort was strong. Across some 400 genotyped donors of the cohort, an average of 235,054 unique TCR beta nucleotide sequences per donor were sequenced, and 15% to 20% of those sequences were non-productive.

The germline V gene supplies CDR1 MNHEY and CDR2 SVGAGI. The CDR3 covers 15 residues, taking in both the cysteine and the phenylalanine. Only the CDR3 region is kept as DNA, spanning 45 bases read in frame from base 1. Trimming removed 6 bases from V and 0 bases from J, leaving 14 bases between the germline ends. The library was obtained by the immunoSEQ multiplex PCR assay. The multiplex PCR relied on a mix of 60 forward primers for TCR Vbeta segments and 13 reverse primers for TCR Jbeta segments. Amplification of the CDR3 region of rearranged TCR beta genes was performed with a multiplex PCR assay on genomic DNA. On the Illumina HiSeq System, the amplified TCR beta libraries were sequenced as 87-base-pair reads. The study's processing was this. A later analysis counted approximately 84 million unique TCR beta chains across the 650 to 700 repertoires, and around 9.9 million of these chains were shared by at least two donors. To remove PCR and sequencing errors, raw reads were error-corrected and collapsed into unique sequences using a nearest-neighbor algorithm that merged closely related sequences. V, D and J gene segments were assigned by aligning CDR3 sequences to IMGT reference sequences. For a sequence to be retained, a match of at least six nucleotides was required to both a V gene segment and a J gene segment. Rearrangements were called productive when the CDR3 lacked stop codons and stayed in frame with V and J; all others were non-productive. CDR3 was defined by IMGT convention, running from the second conserved V-encoded cysteine to the conserved J-encoded phenylalanine. In an earlier analysis of around 600 of the donors, sequences lacking an unambiguous match to a single V gene segment were excluded. In an earlier analysis of 587 of the donors, a V segment was called functional when productive rearrangements were above 56.7%, and segregating when the standard deviation between donors exceeded 5%. To diagnose cytomegalovirus status from the catalog of TCR beta chain sequences, a statistical classification framework was built. A later analysis assigned V and J genes by comparing TCR nucleotide sequences with IMGT/GENE-DB human TR gene sequences. A later analysis assigned CDR3 sequences and most-parsimonious VDJ recombination scenarios with the TCRdist pipeline. In a later analysis, each TCR beta chain was defined by its CDR3 amino acid sequence together with its V-gene family, and reads lacking a unique V-gene family were excluded. A later analysis removed 600 or so highly shared, low-generation-probability nucleotide sequences to deal with suspected cross-contamination and a sequencing artifact. A later analysis calculated a clonal expansion index for each public chain from normalized within-repertoire ranks of inferred template counts. Generation probabilities in a later analysis came from a VDJ recombination model fitted to out-of-frame rearrangements, and those results were checked against IGoR. A later analysis scored TCR-TCR, TCR-HLA and TCR-CMV co-occurrence with hypergeometric tests, applying a repertoire-size bias correction to TCR pairs. A later analysis estimated false discovery rates by permuting HLA or CMV assignments 20 times. In a later analysis, co-occurring TCRs were grouped using DBSCAN, with TCRdist sequence similarity added in when clustering inside HLA-allele-positive subsets. Repertoires with fewer than 30,000 or more than 120,000 public chains were left out of co-occurrence clustering, as were about 5 repertoires with anomalous nucleotide sharing. Entries here come from immuneACCESS through TCRdb and include only in-frame sequences with V and J called. Some clones fail to appear in such tables; in the studies checked, an unresolved V gene covers under half of the shortfall, and the cause of the remainder is unknown. Clone size and V and J calls were adopted from that table, with D and trimming inferred from the DNA. In all, the sample holds roughly 150,000 clones, and around four fifths of those were seen once. Roughly 1.4% of the sample is in the top ten clones.

The cohort consisted of 600 or so healthy bone marrow donors. All cohort members were sampled while nominally healthy, although unrecorded immune exposures were likely present. The donor was CMV seronegative and was included in the group of over 300 seronegative cohort members. Each donor provided a peripheral blood sample, and peripheral blood mononuclear cells were used for TCR beta sequencing. The Qiagen DNeasy Blood Extraction Kit was used to extract genomic DNA from the blood cell samples. General conclusions and limits of the study: In a later analysis, HLA-associated TCR beta chains were found to be more clonally expanded and to have lower generation probabilities than equally common non-associated chains. According to a later analysis, parvovirus B19, influenza, CMV and Epstein-Barr virus appeared linked to several top co-occurrence clusters. Seventeen rarely observed V segments, including chromosome 9 orphons, were excluded from the earlier analysis of a few hundred of the donors because counts were too low. Linkage disequilibrium might explain the correlated functional status among segregating V segments, but an unknown experimental factor could not be excluded. A later genetic analysis associated a missense DCLRE1C variant with V-gene and J-gene trimming of TCR beta chains, and an independent cohort replicated the association. Because HLA typing was missing for some donors at each locus, association tests included only the typed subset. In vitro tests confirmed that a few of the cytomegalovirus-associated TCR beta chains recognize cytomegalovirus antigens. For the cohort, immune exposure information was limited to CMV serostatus. The classifier was reported to diagnose cytomegalovirus status with high specificity and sensitivity in both the original and validation cohorts. A cluster of highly shared sequence variants was judged likely to be a technical artifact of the sequencing pipeline. Strong co-occurrence of HLA alleles, especially DR and DQ, made assigning TCR associations to individual alleles difficult. This cohort had only TCR beta chains sequenced, and the lack of alpha or paired-chain data limited which features could be detected. Most TCR sequences were seen in very few donors, while some public TCRs were found in many individuals. The study gave a list of about 160 TCR beta chains associated with cytomegalovirus. In a later analysis, TCR association rates were found to vary across HLA loci, with the most associated TCRs seen for DRB1 alleles and the fewest for HLA-C alleles. According to a later analysis, most CMV-associated TCR beta chains appeared to be HLA-restricted, and the HLA associations seemed to be driven largely by CMV exposure. An earlier analysis of some 590 of the donors showed that most TCR beta V segments appeared in productive rearrangements either about 87% or about 30% of the time, which broadly matched IMGT annotations. In a later analysis, around 17,000 TCR beta sequences were associated with specific HLA alleles at a false discovery rate of 0.05. A further reported finding was that TCR beta sequences accurately predicted the HLA-A and HLA-B alleles for most subjects in the first cohort. The authors suggested that the approach could potentially be extended to other disease states and immunological phenotypes. The 87-base-pair reads could not distinguish some IMGT-functional V segments, including TRBV6-2 and TRBV6-3, so those segments were excluded. Roughly uniform sequencing depth across donors was assumed in presence/absence analyses, although this assumption may not hold. Compared with the roughly 670-donor mean, donors in an Asian-associated ancestry cluster had fewer N-insertions in productive TCRs, according to a later genetic analysis.

On this clone itself: The specificity of this receptor is unknown. No base quality values were provided; no much bigger clone lies one nucleotide off.

The chain employs TRBV6-5 and TRBJ1-1, and perhaps TRBD1 as D gene, on 6 matching bases. Sequenced material: PBMCs. The receptor comes from a woman younger than 35 in good health and CMV-seronegative. The CDR3 reads as follows: CASSLGHLMNTEAFF. Read as DNA, the sequence is TGTGCCAGCAGCCTGGGACACCTCATGAACACTGAAGCTTTCTTT.